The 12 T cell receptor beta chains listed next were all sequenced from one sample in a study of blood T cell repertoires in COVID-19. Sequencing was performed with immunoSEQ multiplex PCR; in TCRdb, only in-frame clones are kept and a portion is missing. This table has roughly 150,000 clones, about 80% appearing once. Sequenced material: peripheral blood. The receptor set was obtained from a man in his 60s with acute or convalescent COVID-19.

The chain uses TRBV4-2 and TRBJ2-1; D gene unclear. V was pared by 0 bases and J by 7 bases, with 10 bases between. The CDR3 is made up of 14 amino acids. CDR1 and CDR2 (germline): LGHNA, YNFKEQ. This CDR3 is CASSQEASLNEQFF. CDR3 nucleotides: TGTGCCAGCAGCCAAGAGGCTAGTTTGAATGAGCAGTTCTTC.

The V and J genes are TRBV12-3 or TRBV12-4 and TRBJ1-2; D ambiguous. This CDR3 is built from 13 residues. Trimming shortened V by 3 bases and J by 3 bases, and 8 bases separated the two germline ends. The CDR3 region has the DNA TGTGCCAGCAGTTTTTCGGCGGACTATGGCTACACCTTC. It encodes CASSFSADYGYTF.

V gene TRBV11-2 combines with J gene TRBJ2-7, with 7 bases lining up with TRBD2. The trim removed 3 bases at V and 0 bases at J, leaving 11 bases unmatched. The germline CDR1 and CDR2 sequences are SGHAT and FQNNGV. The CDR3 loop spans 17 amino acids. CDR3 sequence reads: CASSFQRGGGPSYEQYF. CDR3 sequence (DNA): TGTGCCAGCAGCTTCCAACGCGGGGGTGGCCCCTCCTACGAGCAGTACTTC.

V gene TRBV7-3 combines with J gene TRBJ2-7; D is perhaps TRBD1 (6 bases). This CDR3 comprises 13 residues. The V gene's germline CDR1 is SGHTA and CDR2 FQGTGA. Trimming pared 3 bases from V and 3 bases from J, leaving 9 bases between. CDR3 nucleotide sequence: TGTGCCAGCAGCTTGGGACACAGCTACGAGCAGTACTTC. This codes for CASSLGHSYEQYF.

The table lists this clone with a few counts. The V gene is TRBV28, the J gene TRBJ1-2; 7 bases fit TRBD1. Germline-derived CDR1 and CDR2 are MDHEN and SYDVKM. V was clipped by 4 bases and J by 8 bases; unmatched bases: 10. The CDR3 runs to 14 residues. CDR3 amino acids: CASSSPQGKRGYTF. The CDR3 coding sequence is TGTGCCAGCAGTTCACCACAGGGGAAGCGGGGCTACACCTTC.

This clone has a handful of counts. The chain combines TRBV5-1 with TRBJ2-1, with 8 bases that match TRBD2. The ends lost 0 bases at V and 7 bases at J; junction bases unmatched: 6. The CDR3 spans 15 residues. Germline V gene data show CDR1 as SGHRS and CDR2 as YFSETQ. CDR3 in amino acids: CASSLAGLDSNEQFF. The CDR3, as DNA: TGCGCCAGCAGCTTGGCGGGACTAGATTCTAATGAGCAGTTCTTC.

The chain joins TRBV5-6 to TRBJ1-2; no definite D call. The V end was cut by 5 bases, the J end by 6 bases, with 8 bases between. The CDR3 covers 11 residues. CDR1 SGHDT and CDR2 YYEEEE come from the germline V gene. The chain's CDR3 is CASRYRDGYTF. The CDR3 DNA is TGTGCCAGCAGGTATAGAGATGGCTACACCTTC.

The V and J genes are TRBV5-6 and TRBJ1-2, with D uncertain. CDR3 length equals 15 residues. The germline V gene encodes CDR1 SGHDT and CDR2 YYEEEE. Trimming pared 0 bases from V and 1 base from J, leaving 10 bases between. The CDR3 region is CASSLVTAFNYGYTF. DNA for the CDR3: TGTGCCAGCAGCTTGGTTACAGCATTTAACTATGGCTACACCTTC.

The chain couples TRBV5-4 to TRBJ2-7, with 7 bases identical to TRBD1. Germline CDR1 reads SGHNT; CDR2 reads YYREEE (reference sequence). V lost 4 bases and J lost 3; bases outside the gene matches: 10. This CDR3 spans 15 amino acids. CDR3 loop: CASSPGGTDHYEQYF. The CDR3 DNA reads TGTGCCAGCAGCCCAGGGGGAACCGATCACTACGAGCAGTACTTC.

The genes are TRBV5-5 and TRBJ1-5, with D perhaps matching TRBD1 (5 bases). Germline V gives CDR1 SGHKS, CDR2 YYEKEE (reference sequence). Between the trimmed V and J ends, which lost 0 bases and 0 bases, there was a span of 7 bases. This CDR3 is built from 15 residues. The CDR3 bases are TGTGCCAGCAGCTTGGTGGGGGGTAGCAATCAGCCCCAGCATTTT. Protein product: CASSLVGGSNQPQHF.

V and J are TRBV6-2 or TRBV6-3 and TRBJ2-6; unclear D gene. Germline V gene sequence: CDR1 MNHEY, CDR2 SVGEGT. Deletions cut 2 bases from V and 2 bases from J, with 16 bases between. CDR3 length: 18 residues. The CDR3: CASSYTPGSVAGANVLTF. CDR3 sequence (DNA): TGTGCCAGCAGTTACACCCCCGGTTCGGTCGCTGGGGCCAACGTCCTGACTTTC.

The CDR3 DNA sequence: TGTGCCAGCAGCGTGGAGGGAGGAGATGCCCAAGAGACCCAGTACTTC. As protein: CASSVEGGDAQETQYF. V gene TRBV14 combines with J gene TRBJ2-5, with D perhaps TRBD2 (6 bases). CDR1 and CDR2 (germline): SGHDN, FVKESK. This CDR3 region has 16 residues. V was clipped by 5 bases and J by 1 base, with 17 bases between them.